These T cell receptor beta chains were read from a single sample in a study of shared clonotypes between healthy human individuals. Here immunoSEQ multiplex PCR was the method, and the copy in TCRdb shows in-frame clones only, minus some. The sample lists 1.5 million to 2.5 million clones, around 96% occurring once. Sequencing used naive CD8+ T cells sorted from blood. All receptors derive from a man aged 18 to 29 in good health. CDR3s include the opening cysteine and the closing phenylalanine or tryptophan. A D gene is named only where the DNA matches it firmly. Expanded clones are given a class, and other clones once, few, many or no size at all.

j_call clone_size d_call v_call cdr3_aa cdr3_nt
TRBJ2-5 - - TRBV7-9 CASATGLGQETQYF TGTGCCAGCGCCACGGGGTTGGGGCAAGAGACCCAGTACTTC
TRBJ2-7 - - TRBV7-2 CASSFLPGPYEQYF TGTGCCAGCAGCTTCCTGCCCGGGCCCTACGAGCAGTACTTC
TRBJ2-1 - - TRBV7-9 CASSLSLGGYAGDEQFF TGTGCCAGCAGCTTAAGCCTCGGAGGGTACGCCGGCGATGAGCAGTTCTTC
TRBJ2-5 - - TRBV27 CASSPGQETQYF TGTGCCAGCAGTCCTGGCCAAGAGACCCAGTACTTC
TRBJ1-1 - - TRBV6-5 CASSSTKEAFF TGTGCCAGCAGTTCCACGAAAGAAGCTTTCTTT
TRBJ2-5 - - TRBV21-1 CASSKEREASAHQETQYF TGTGCCAGCAGCAAAGAAAGAGAGGCTAGCGCCCATCAAGAGACCCAGTACTTC
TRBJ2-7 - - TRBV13 CASSADGYEQYF TGTGCCAGCAGCGCAGATGGCTACGAGCAGTACTTC
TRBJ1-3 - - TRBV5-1 CASSLAAGGLGNTIYF TGCGCCAGCAGCTTGGCCGCTGGGGGCCTTGGAAACACCATATATTTT
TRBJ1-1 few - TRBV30 CAWVGDTEAFF TGTGCCTGGGTGGGGGACACTGAAGCTTTCTTT
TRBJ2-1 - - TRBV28 CASSLKQQWDEQFF TGTGCCAGCAGTTTGAAACAGCAATGGGATGAGCAGTTCTTC
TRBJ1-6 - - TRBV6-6 CASSWEQPNSPLHF TGTGCCAGCAGCTGGGAACAACCTAATTCACCCCTCCACTTT
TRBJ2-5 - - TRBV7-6 CASSLQRRGPQETQYF TGTGCCAGCAGCCTACAAAGGAGGGGCCCCCAAGAGACCCAGTACTTC
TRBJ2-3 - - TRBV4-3 CASSQATELGKADTQYF TGCGCCAGCAGCCAAGCCACGGAACTAGGAAAGGCAGATACGCAGTATTTT
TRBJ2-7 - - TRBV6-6 CASLRNPNDSWKQYF TGTGCCTCCCTTCGAAATCCGAATGACTCCTGGAAGCAGTACTTC
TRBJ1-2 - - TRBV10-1 CAYPLDSTYGYTF TGCGCCTACCCCCTGGACAGCACCTATGGCTACACCTTC
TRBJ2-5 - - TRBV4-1 CASSQGSGETQYF TGCGCCAGCAGCCAAGGAAGCGGGGAGACCCAGTACTTC
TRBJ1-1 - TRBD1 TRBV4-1 CASSQKGADTEAFF TGCGCCAGCAGCCAAAAGGGGGCGGATACTGAAGCTTTCTTT
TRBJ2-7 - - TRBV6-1 CASSEGVLYEQYF TGTGCCAGCAGTGAAGGAGTCCTCTACGAGCAGTACTTC
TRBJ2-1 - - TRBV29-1 CSVEEGGAEQFF TGCAGCGTTGAAGAGGGGGGGGCTGAGCAGTTCTTC
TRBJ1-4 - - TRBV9 CASSVGGISDEKLFF TGTGCCAGCAGCGTAGGGGGCATCAGCGATGAAAAACTGTTTTTT
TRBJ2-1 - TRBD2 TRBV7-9 CASSLASGSRDEQFF TGTGCCAGCAGCTTAGCGAGCGGGAGTCGGGATGAGCAGTTCTTC
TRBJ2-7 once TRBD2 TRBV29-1 CSVGTGTNSYEQYF TGCAGCGTTGGGACCGGGACTAACTCCTACGAGCAGTACTTC
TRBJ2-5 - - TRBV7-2 CASSWHRVGETQYF TGTGCCAGCAGCTGGCACAGGGTAGGAGAGACCCAGTACTTC
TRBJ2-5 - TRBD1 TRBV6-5 CASSYSTGGKETQYF TGTGCCAGCAGTTACTCTACAGGGGGGAAAGAGACCCAGTACTTC
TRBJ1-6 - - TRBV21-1 CASSKEGQWSSYNSPLHF TGTGCCAGCAGCAAGGAGGGACAGTGGAGCTCCTATAATTCACCCCTCCACTTT
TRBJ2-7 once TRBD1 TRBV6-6 CASSYSQGTVEQYF TGTGCCAGCAGTTATTCACAGGGGACGGTCGAGCAGTACTTC
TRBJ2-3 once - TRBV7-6 CASSPYQITDTQYF TGTGCCAGCAGCCCCTACCAGATCACAGATACGCAGTATTTT
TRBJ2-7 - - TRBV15 CATSRVGRGHEQYF TGTGCCACCAGCAGGGTCGGGAGAGGCCACGAGCAGTACTTC
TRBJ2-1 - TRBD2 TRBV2 CASSDGELAAFF TGTGCCAGCAGTGATGGGGAACTAGCGGCGTTCTTC
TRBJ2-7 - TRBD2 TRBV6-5 CASSSGSATGYEQYF TGTGCCAGCAGTAGCGGGAGTGCCACCGGGTACGAGCAGTACTTC
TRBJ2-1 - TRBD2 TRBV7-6 CASSVSGGASYNEQFF TGTGCCAGCAGCGTTAGCGGGGGGGCTTCCTACAATGAGCAGTTCTTC
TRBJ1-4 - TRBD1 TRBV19 CASNGDSEKLFF TGTGCCAGTAACGGGGACAGCGAAAAACTGTTTTTT
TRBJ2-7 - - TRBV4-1 CASSQGTVYEQYF TGCGCCAGCAGCCAAGGAACCGTATACGAGCAGTACTTC
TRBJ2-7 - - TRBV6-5 CAKPRGYEQYF TGTGCCAAACCACGGGGCTACGAGCAGTACTTC
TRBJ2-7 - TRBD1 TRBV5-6 CASRRGPGLYEQYF TGTGCCAGCAGGAGGGGGCCAGGGCTATACGAGCAGTACTTC
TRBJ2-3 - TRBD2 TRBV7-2 CASSLELAGPSTDTQYF TGTGCCAGCAGCTTAGAGTTAGCGGGGCCTAGCACAGATACGCAGTATTTT
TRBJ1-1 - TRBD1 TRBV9 CASSLTGVEAFF TGTGCCAGCAGCCTAACAGGGGTGGAGGCTTTCTTT
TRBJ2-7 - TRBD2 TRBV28 CASSLGGYGPYEQYF TGTGCCAGCAGCTTGGGGGGGTATGGCCCCTACGAGCAGTACTTC
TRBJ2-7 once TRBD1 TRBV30 CACTGTGSYEQYF TGTGCCTGTACCGGGACAGGGTCCTACGAGCAGTACTTC
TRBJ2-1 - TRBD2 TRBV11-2 CASSTPGLAINEQFF TGTGCCAGCAGCACACCAGGACTAGCCATCAATGAGCAGTTCTTC
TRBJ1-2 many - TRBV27 CASSPLHLDSNYGYTF TGTGCCAGCAGTCCACTCCACCTGGACAGTAACTATGGCTACACCTTC
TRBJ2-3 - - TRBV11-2 CASSSGATDTQYF TGTGCCAGCAGCTCGGGCGCCACAGATACGCAGTATTTT
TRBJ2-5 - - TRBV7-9 CASSSTRDGTQYF TGTGCCAGCAGTTCCACTAGAGACGGGACCCAGTACTTC
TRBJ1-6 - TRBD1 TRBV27 CASRPGGTLTPLHF TGTGCCAGCAGACCAGGGGGAACCTTGACACCCCTCCACTTT
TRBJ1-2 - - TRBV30 CAWSEGGAGWYGYTF TGTGCCTGGAGTGAGGGGGGCGCGGGGTGGTATGGCTACACCTTC
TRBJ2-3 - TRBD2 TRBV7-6 CASSLVAGVDTQYF TGTGCCAGCAGCTTAGTTGCGGGAGTAGATACGCAGTATTTT
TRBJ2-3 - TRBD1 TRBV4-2 CASSQTGGEDTQYF TGTGCCAGCAGCCAGACAGGGGGTGAAGATACGCAGTATTTT
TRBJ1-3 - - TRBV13 CASSFVLEGPEGGNTIYF TGTGCCAGCAGCTTTGTGTTGGAGGGACCGGAAGGGGGAAACACCATATATTTT
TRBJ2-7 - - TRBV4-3 CASSPTEGLLYEQYF TGCGCCAGCAGCCCCACGGAGGGCCTGTTATACGAGCAGTACTTC
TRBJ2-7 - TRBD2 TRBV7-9 CASSSGTSGSLEQYF TGTGCCAGCAGCTCCGGGACTAGCGGGTCCCTGGAGCAGTACTTC
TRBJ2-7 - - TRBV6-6 CASSAGPTYEQYF TGTGCCAGCAGCGCAGGTCCCACCTACGAGCAGTACTTC
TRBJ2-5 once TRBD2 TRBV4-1 CASSPSFGGGEETQYF TGCGCCAGCAGCCCCTCGTTTGGCGGGGGAGAGGAGACCCAGTACTTC
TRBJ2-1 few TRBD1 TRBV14 CASSQVSGQGPLLQQFF TGTGCCAGCAGCCAAGTTTCGGGACAGGGCCCTTTGCTCCAGCAGTTCTTC
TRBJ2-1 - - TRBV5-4 CASSLGNEQFF TGTGCCAGCAGCCTTGGCAATGAGCAGTTCTTC
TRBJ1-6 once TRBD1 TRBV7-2 CASSLPEGGPTNSPLHF TGTGCCAGCAGTCTACCGGAAGGGGGCCCCACTAATTCACCCCTCCACTTT
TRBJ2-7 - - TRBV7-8 CASSLAPGGDEQYF TGTGCCAGCAGCTTAGCGCCAGGAGGGGACGAGCAGTACTTC